This TCR beta chain was observed in a study of Graves' ophthalmopathy and Graves' hyperthyroidism. Investigators amplified TCR beta CDR3 regions from RNA transcripts. The authors performed first-round RT-PCR with HTBI primers and then a second-round multiplex PCR. MiXCR, applied by TCRdb to the multiplex PCR reads, yields one record per CDR3 protein. The sample has almost 750,000 distinct CDR3 sequences, approximately 40% seen once. In the case of this clonotype: Its antigen is unknown.

Whole-study results and caveats: Thyroid clonotypes that were expanded above 0.001 frequency mostly also appeared in blood.

Presentation of ophthalmopathy in the donors involved moderate-to-severe activity, CAS ≥3, NOSPECS ≥4 and a duration under 3 months. Certain patients, namely those with other autoimmune diseases, uncontrolled infections, pregnancy or lactation, were excluded. Diagnoses were established from clinical symptoms, serum thyroxine, TRAb, thyroid ultrasound and orbital computed tomography. The sequence came from an adult man with Graves' ophthalmopathy. The sequencing input was peripheral blood.

Here the CDR3 reads CATSAPGTSGGMGGTQYF. CDR3 DNA sequence: TGTGCCACCAGTGCCCCCGGGACTAGCGGGGGCATGGGGGGGACCCAGTACTTC. The gene calls are TRBV24-1 and TRBJ2-5; 14 nucleotides match TRBD2. The CDR3 is made up of 18 amino acids. Germline V CDR1 and CDR2: KGHDR, SFDVKD. Trimming at V came to 5 bases and at J to 7 bases, leaving 14 bases not matched to a gene.